A selection of T cell receptor beta chains follows, all from one sample in a study of radiotherapy plus CTLA-4 blockade in lung cancer. The assay was immunoSEQ multiplex PCR, and TCRdb's table has in-frame clones only and misses some. Of tens of thousands of clones listed, more than 75% are singletons. The sequencing used peripheral blood, collected from a patient treated with radiotherapy plus ipilimumab. Receptors were obtained from a human donor with non-small cell lung cancer who had a partial response to radiotherapy plus ipilimumab. The CDR3 runs from the conserved cysteine through the conserved F or W. A D gene is named only where the DNA matches it firmly. Clone size, where shown, is once, few, many, or a class for clones that have expanded.

abundance	v_gene	d_gene	j_gene	CDR3aa	CDR3nt
once	TRBV30	.	TRBJ2-1	CAWSQALKPNEQFF	TGTGCCTGGAGCCAAGCCTTAAAGCCGAATGAGCAGTTCTTC
.	TRBV7-2	.	TRBJ2-5	CASSMAGGQETQYF	TGTGCCAGCAGCATGGCAGGAGGCCAAGAGACCCAGTACTTC
.	TRBV5-1	TRBD1	TRBJ1-1	CASSLTGTGRFNTEAFF	TGCGCCAGCAGCCTAACCGGGACAGGGCGTTTTAACACTGAAGCTTTCTTT
few	TRBV7-9	TRBD1	TRBJ1-4	CASSLQTGLSEKLFF	TGTGCCAGCAGCTTACAGACAGGGCTGAGTGAAAAACTGTTTTTT
.	TRBV27	.	TRBJ1-1	CASSKRPFEAFF	TGTGCCAGCAGTAAGCGACCGTTTGAAGCTTTCTTT
.	TRBV5-4	.	TRBJ2-3	CASRSGSAAADTQYF	TGTGCCAGCAGGTCCGGGAGCGCCGCGGCAGATACGCAGTATTTT
.	TRBV5-1	TRBD1	TRBJ1-2	CASSLEGQGLPGYTF	TGCGCCAGCAGCTTGGAGGGACAGGGGTTGCCTGGCTACACCTTC
.	TRBV19	.	TRBJ2-2	CASLIGGNPTGELFF	TGTGCCAGTCTGATAGGCGGGAACCCCACCGGGGAGCTGTTTTTT
once	TRBV27	.	TRBJ2-2	CASSSLLRGRGELFF	TGTGCCAGCAGTTCACTGCTCAGGGGAAGAGGGGAGCTGTTTTTT
.	TRBV7-8	TRBD2	TRBJ2-3	CASSWSGVSTDTQYF	TGTGCCAGCAGCTGGAGCGGGGTCAGCACAGATACGCAGTATTTT
.	TRBV27	TRBD2	TRBJ2-3	CASVPSSGRAITADTQYF	TGTGCCAGCGTCCCTTCGAGCGGGAGGGCCATCACGGCAGATACGCAGTATTTT
.	TRBV29-1	TRBD2	TRBJ2-1	CSGRAGLAGSSYNEQFF	TGCAGCGGCAGAGCCGGACTAGCGGGCAGCTCCTACAATGAGCAGTTCTTC
.	TRBV18	TRBD1	TRBJ2-3	CASSQTGPTDTQYF	TGTGCCAGCTCCCAGACAGGGCCCACAGATACGCAGTATTTT
.	TRBV18	.	TRBJ2-7	CASSPGGQYEQYF	TGTGCCAGCTCACCAGGGGGCCAGTACGAGCAGTACTTC
.	TRBV18	.	TRBJ1-2	CASSPQGVGYGYTF	TGTGCCAGCTCACCACAGGGGGTCGGCTATGGCTACACCTTC
once	TRBV7-9	TRBD1	TRBJ2-5	CASSLNNRGETQYF	TGTGCCAGCAGCTTAAATAACAGGGGAGAGACCCAGTACTTC
.	TRBV19	.	TRBJ2-5	CASSVTDSRGETQYF	TGTGCCAGTAGTGTAACGGATTCCCGGGGGGAGACCCAGTACTTC
.	TRBV4-2	TRBD2	TRBJ2-7	CASSQGLAGLSYEQYF	TGTGCCAGCAGCCAAGGTTTAGCGGGCCTCTCCTACGAGCAGTACTTC
.	TRBV5-4	.	TRBJ1-4	CASSLIRDDEKLFF	TGTGCCAGCAGCTTAATCAGGGATGATGAAAAACTGTTTTTT
.	TRBV11-2	TRBD2	TRBJ2-3	CASSDWRENTDTQYF	TGTGCCAGCAGCGACTGGCGGGAGAACACAGATACGCAGTATTTT
.	TRBV5-1	.	TRBJ2-2	CASSITNTGELFF	TGCGCCAGCAGCATAACGAACACCGGGGAGCTGTTTTTT
.	TRBV27	TRBD2	TRBJ2-3	CASSRGRERGTDTQYF	TGTGCCAGCAGTCGCGGGCGGGAGAGGGGCACAGATACGCAGTATTTT
.	TRBV28	.	TRBJ2-3	CATTGTSTDTQYF	TGTGCCACTACCGGGACAAGCACAGATACGCAGTATTTT
.	TRBV6-1	.	TRBJ2-2	CASTLAGTGELFF	TGTGCCAGCACGTTAGCAGGGACCGGGGAGCTGTTTTTT
.	TRBV30	.	TRBJ1-1	CAWSVIARQAEAFF	TGTGCCTGGAGTGTAATTGCACGACAGGCTGAAGCTTTCTTT
.	TRBV30	.	TRBJ2-4	CAWADSNIQYF	TGTGCCTGGGCGGACTCAAACATTCAGTACTTC
.	TRBV4-3	TRBD1	TRBJ2-5	CASSQDPLGGPQETQYF	TGCGCCAGCAGCCAAGATCCTTTAGGGGGCCCGCAAGAGACCCAGTACTTC
.	TRBV28	.	TRBJ2-5	CASSPGVVVLGQETQYF	TGTGCCAGCAGTCCGGGGGTGGTAGTATTGGGACAAGAGACCCAGTACTTC
.	TRBV2	.	TRBJ1-2	CASRGDINYGYTF	TGTGCCAGCAGGGGGGACATAAACTATGGCTACACCTTC
.	TRBV19	TRBD2	TRBJ2-1	CASSTASGRLEQFF	TGTGCCAGTAGTACTGCTAGCGGGAGACTTGAGCAGTTCTTC
.	TRBV19	TRBD2	TRBJ2-7	CASSMPPKTSGASYEQYF	TGTGCCAGTAGTATGCCCCCCAAGACTAGCGGGGCGAGCTACGAGCAGTACTTC
.	TRBV7-9	TRBD1	TRBJ2-2	CASSTPGQGVTGELFF	TGTGCCAGCAGCACTCCGGGACAGGGTGTCACCGGGGAGCTGTTTTTT
.	TRBV18	.	TRBJ1-2	CASSLRTRGYTF	TGTGCCAGCTCACTCCGGACACGCGGCTACACCTTC
.	TRBV5-4	.	TRBJ2-6	CASSLVYVGAGANVLTF	TGTGCCAGCAGCTTGGTATACGTAGGGGCTGGGGCCAACGTCCTGACTTTC
.	TRBV27	TRBD2	TRBJ2-3	CASSHPRLAGVPDTQYF	TGTGCCAGCAGTCATCCCCGGCTAGCGGGAGTTCCAGATACGCAGTATTTT
.	TRBV6-1	.	TRBJ1-2	CASRREYGYTF	TGTGCCAGCAGACGGGAATATGGCTACACCTTC
once	TRBV11-2	.	TRBJ2-1	CASRDGGNGYNEQFF	TGTGCCAGCCGAGACGGCGGGAACGGATACAATGAGCAGTTCTTC
.	TRBV7-2	TRBD1	TRBJ1-5	CASSLGQGIGTSNQPQHF	TGTGCCAGCAGCTTGGGACAGGGAATAGGGACTAGCAATCAGCCCCAGCATTTT
once	TRBV30	TRBD1	TRBJ2-7	CAWSVNQGAYEQYF	TGTGCCTGGAGTGTAAATCAGGGGGCATACGAGCAGTACTTC
.	TRBV4-2	.	TRBJ1-2	CASSGVDLVSGYTF	TGTGCCAGCAGCGGAGTCGACCTGGTTAGTGGCTACACCTTC
.	TRBV18	TRBD2	TRBJ2-7	CASSPTSGSWEQYF	TGTGCCAGCTCACCAACTAGCGGGAGCTGGGAGCAGTACTTC
.	TRBV9	TRBD2	TRBJ2-1	CASSVVRLAGNNEQFF	TGTGCCAGCAGCGTAGTTCGGCTAGCGGGGAACAATGAGCAGTTCTTC